Below, 25 T cell receptor beta chains from the same sample are listed, as sequenced in a study of CD8 T cells in Susac syndrome. RNA, at about 0.45 to 1 ug, was reverse transcribed with random hexamers. TCRdb ran MiXCR on the immunoSEQ multiplex PCR reads and lists one entry per CDR3 protein. The table records about 300,000 distinct CDR3 sequences, about 91% of them present only once. What was sequenced was CD8+ T cells from PBMCs. The source is a human donor with multiple sclerosis.

The CDR3 here is CASSYQGPSQETQYF. In DNA form, the CDR3 reads TGTGCCAGCAGTTACCAGGGACCGTCCCAAGAGACCCAGTACTTC. The gene calls are TRBV6-5 and TRBJ2-5; TRBD1 or TRBD2 may be the D gene (5 bases each). The CDR3 has 15 residues. V lost 2 bases, J lost 1 base, and 11 bases lay in between. CDR1 is MNHEY, CDR2 SVGAGI, per germline.

This chain connects TRBV6-2 or TRBV6-3 to TRBJ1-1; D gene uncertain. Germline loops: CDR1 MNHEY, CDR2 SVGEGT. The length of the CDR3 is 12 residues. V was clipped by 2 bases and J by 5 bases, with 6 bases between them. The CDR3 DNA sequence: TGTGCCAGCAGTTACGGACTGACTGAAGCTTTCTTT. Protein: CASSYGLTEAFF.

This clonotype appeared once. V usage is TRBV3-1 and J usage is TRBJ2-5; 13 bases are shared with TRBD2. Germline CDR1 LGHDT, CDR2 YNNKEL (reference sequence). The CDR3 has 16 amino acids. V lost 5 bases to trimming and J lost 5 bases; unmatched junction nucleotides: 8. DNA of the CDR3: TGTGCCAGCAGCGAAAGGACTAGCGGGAGCTTTGAGACCCAGTACTTC. Translation gives CASSERTSGSFETQYF.

This chain connects TRBV6-6 to TRBJ1-6; 7 nucleotides line up with TRBD1. CDR1 and CDR2 (germline): MNHNY, SVGAGI (reference sequence). The CDR3 consists of 14 residues. J gave up 6 bases and V 7 bases, and 6 bases lay outside the gene matches. DNA for the CDR3: TGTGCCAGCACCCCGGGACAGTTTAATTCACCCCTCCACTTT. Protein product: CASTPGQFNSPLHF.

This sequence joins TRBV6-5 and TRBJ2-7, with TRBD2 matching over 9 bases. The V gene end was trimmed by 2 bases and the J gene end by 3 bases; junction bases not matched to a gene: 11. Germline values: CDR1 MNHEY, CDR2 SVGAGI. There are 17 residues in the CDR3. The CDR3 protein is CASSYDANRLAVYEQYF. The CDR3 region has the DNA TGTGCCAGCAGTTACGACGCGAATAGACTAGCGGTCTACGAGCAGTACTTC.

The V and J genes are TRBV30 and TRBJ1-2; no clear D. Germline CDR1 GTSNPN, CDR2 SVGIG (reference sequence). Trimming cost V 1 base and J 4 bases, with 10 bases left between them. There are 13 residues in the CDR3. CDR3 DNA sequence: TGTGCCTGGAGTGAGGGAATGGGCTATGGCTACACCTTC. It specifies CAWSEGMGYGYTF.

This chain connects TRBV20-1 to TRBJ1-5, with TRBD1 as a possible D gene (6 bases). CDR1 is DFQATT and CDR2 is SNEGSKA in the germline V gene (reference sequence). Trimming removed 3 bases from V and 6 bases from J, with 18 bases in between. This CDR3 has 15 amino acids. CDR3 sequence reads: CSASVYRDKIQPQHF. The CDR3 coding sequence is TGCAGTGCTAGCGTCTACAGGGACAAGATTCAGCCCCAGCATTTT.

DNA for the CDR3: TGTGCCACCGACCCAGGGGAGGGGAACACTGAAGCTTTCTTT. It is translated as CATDPGEGNTEAFF. The chain links TRBV15 to TRBJ1-1, with D maybe TRBD1 (6 bases). Trimming shortened V by 8 bases and J by 1 base, and 14 bases separated the two germline ends. This CDR3 has 14 residues. CDR1 is LNHNV and CDR2 is YYDKDF in the germline V gene (reference sequence).

The rearrangement joins TRBV3-1 to TRBJ2-1; D is uncertain. The germline V gene has CDR1 LGHDT and CDR2 YNNKEL (reference sequence). Trimming removed 0 bases at V and 8 bases at J, with 5 bases between. The CDR3 loop spans 12 amino acids. CDR3 in DNA: TGTGCCAGCAGCCAAGAAGGCGATGAGCAGTTCTTC. Its translation is CASSQEGDEQFF.

The table lists this clonotype with a count of one. This rearrangement joins TRBV4-3 to TRBJ1-3; no clear D gene. V gave up 3 bases and J gave up 4 bases, with 10 bases separating them. The CDR3 runs 14 residues. Germline assignment: CDR1 LGHNA and CDR2 YSLEER. Here the CDR3 DNA reads TGCGCCAGCAGCCACCCGGGGAGGGGAAACACCATATATTTT. Translating gives CASSHPGRGNTIYF.

The rearrangement joins TRBV20-1 to TRBJ2-5, with 13 bases matching TRBD2. Losses at the gene ends were 0 bases for V and 5 bases for J; bases not matched to a gene: 9. The CDR3 is 17 amino acids. From germline, CDR1 is DFQATT and CDR2 SNEGSKA (reference sequence). The CDR3 DNA reads TGCAGTGCTAGAGACAAACTAGCGGGGGGGCCGGAGGAGACCCAGTACTTC. This sequence encodes CSARDKLAGGPEETQYF.

This chain links TRBV14 with TRBJ2-3; 9 bases are shared with TRBD2. V lost 1 base and J lost 10; bases outside the gene matches: 15. The CDR3 length is 17 residues. Germline V gene lookup returns CDR1 SGHDN and CDR2 FVKESK. The CDR3 coding sequence is TGTGCCAGCAGCCAAGGACTAGCGGCCCTTCGTACTGATGCGCAGTATTTT. This translates into CASSQGLAALRTDAQYF.

J is TRBJ2-1 and V is TRBV12-3 or TRBV12-4, with 8 bases matching TRBD2. The CDR3 extends over 16 amino acids. V gave up 6 bases and J gave up 4 bases; unmatched junction bases: 11. CDR3 in DNA: TGTGCCAGCAGCTGGCCTGGGCTAGCGGGTTACAATGAGCAGTTCTTC. Its translation: CASSWPGLAGYNEQFF.

This chain connects TRBV5-4 to TRBJ1-1; D call uncertain. The CDR3 has 14 residues. Germline CDR1 and CDR2: SGHNT and YYREEE (reference sequence). Trimming cost V 2 bases and J 4 bases, with 12 bases left between them. The CDR3 DNA is TGTGCCAGCAGCTTACCGGAAGAGGCCACTGAAGCTTTCTTT. Its protein product is CASSLPEEATEAFF.

This chain joins TRBV6-2 or TRBV6-3 and TRBJ1-1, with a tentative D call TRBD1 (6 bases). Germline values: CDR1 MNHEY, CDR2 SVGEGT. V was pared by 6 bases and J by 1 base, with 12 bases between. The CDR3 contains 14 residues. CDR3 DNA sequence: TGTGCCAGCAGAATGGACAGCCCGAACACTGAAGCTTTCTTT. This encodes CASRMDSPNTEAFF.

This chain links TRBV6-4 with TRBJ2-1; the match to TRBD1 covers 9 bases. Germline V CDR1 and CDR2: MRHNA, SNTAGT. The CDR3 length is 16 residues. V shed 3 bases and J 5 bases; nucleotides not matched to a gene: 8. CDR3 loop: CASSEHVRTGDNEQFF. The CDR3 DNA follows: TGTGCCAGCAGTGAGCATGTCCGGACAGGGGACAATGAGCAGTTCTTC.

V gene TRBV20-1 combines with J gene TRBJ2-7; D is possibly TRBD1 (6 bases). CDR1 is DFQATT and CDR2 is SNEGSKA in the germline V gene (reference sequence). This CDR3 region has 13 residues. V was trimmed by 4 bases and J by 0 bases, leaving 10 bases between them. For the CDR3, the DNA is TGCAGTGCTATTAGACAGGACTCCTACGAGCAGTACTTC. This encodes CSAIRQDSYEQYF.

This clonotype was seen once. CDR3 sequence: CATREAPPDSNEQFF. Here the CDR3 DNA reads TGTGCCACCAGAGAAGCACCCCCGGACAGCAATGAGCAGTTCTTC. The V gene is TRBV15, the J gene TRBJ2-1, with D maybe TRBD1 (6 bases). The V gene's germline CDR1 is LNHNV and CDR2 YYDKDF (reference sequence). V lost 6 bases, J lost 6 bases, and 18 bases lay in between. This CDR3 is built from 15 residues.

This sequence joins TRBV12-3 or TRBV12-4 and TRBJ2-7; D is perhaps TRBD2 (7 bases). This CDR3 has 14 amino acids. The V and J ends lost 3 bases and 6 bases respectively, with 15 bases between them. Here the CDR3 reads CASSLMSGGGEQYF. The CDR3 nucleotides are TGTGCCAGCAGTTTGATGTCGGGGGGCGGCGAGCAGTACTTC.

This rearrangement joins TRBV20-1 to TRBJ1-1; D call uncertain. Trimming shortened V by 0 bases and J by 3 bases, and 5 bases separated the two germline ends. The CDR3 consists of 12 residues. Germline CDR1 DFQATT, CDR2 SNEGSKA (reference sequence). CDR3 bases: TGCAGTGCTAGAGACAGTGACACTGAAGCTTTCTTT. This encodes CSARDSDTEAFF.

This chain links TRBV6-5 with TRBJ2-2; TRBD2 aligns across 9 bases. This CDR3 region has 13 residues. Germline-derived CDR1 and CDR2 are MNHEY and SVGAGI. With V trimmed by 6 bases and J by 7 bases, 3 bases remained unmatched. The CDR3 region is CASRTSGGGELFF. As DNA, the CDR3 is TGTGCCAGCAGGACTAGCGGAGGCGGGGAGCTGTTTTTT.

The gene calls are TRBV30 and TRBJ2-1, with TRBD1 identical over 7 bases. J lost 5 bases, V lost 0 bases, and 13 bases had no gene match. Germline CDR1 GTSNPN, CDR2 SVGIG (reference sequence). CDR3 length: 17 amino acids. CDR3: CAWSVLRDSLPHNEQFF. CDR3 nucleotide sequence: TGTGCCTGGAGTGTTTTGAGGGACAGTTTGCCGCACAATGAGCAGTTCTTC.

V is TRBV12-3 or TRBV12-4 and J is TRBJ1-1, with 8 bases lining up with TRBD1. The CDR3 has 12 residues. The junction had 4 bases not matched to a gene; V was cut back by 5 bases and J by 8 bases. CDR3 sequence (DNA): TGTGCCAGCAGTCCCTGGGACAGGGAAGCTTTCTTT. Its protein is CASSPWDREAFF.

J is TRBJ1-2 and V is TRBV6-4, with a tentative D call TRBD1 (6 bases). The CDR3 contains 17 residues. Germline lookup yields CDR1 MRHNA and CDR2 SNTAGT. Trimming stripped 3 bases from V and 2 bases from J, with 19 bases between. CDR3 in amino acids: CASSETGTPSGNYGYTF. As DNA, the CDR3 is TGTGCCAGCAGTGAGACCGGGACACCATCAGGGAACTATGGCTACACCTTC.

The chain joins TRBV14 to TRBJ2-7; D unresolved. Germline-derived CDR1 and CDR2 are SGHDN and FVKESK. V was trimmed by 3 bases and J by 5 bases, leaving 11 bases between them. The CDR3 is 13 residues long. CDR3 DNA sequence: TGTGCCAGCAGCCATTGGCCCCCTGACGAGCAGTACTTC. This encodes CASSHWPPDEQYF.